The present T cell receptor beta chain was sequenced within a study of blood T cells in healthy people across ages. Germline V gene lookup returns CDR1 SGDLS and CDR2 YYNGEE. The CDR3 is made up of 15 amino acids. Trimming removed 0 bases at V and 0 bases at J, with 10 bases between. On this clonotype itself: Its specificity is unknown.

Next came a second PCR, run for about 6 to 12 cycles, which used a sample-barcoded 5' primer along with a J-beta primer mix. Using its own MiXCR run on the 5' RACE reads, TCRdb lists one record per CDR3 protein. Of approximately 730,000 distinct CDR3 sequences listed, 50% to 65% were seen once; the top ten hold roughly 37%. Study-level points and caveats: Among T cells, TCR beta diversity per million cells dropped roughly linearly as age rose.

The sequence was collected from a man older than 75 in good health. Sequenced sample: blood. The chain couples TRBV9 to TRBJ2-7; D remains unclear. This CDR3 reads CASSVDEIPSYEQYF. The CDR3 bases are TGTGCCAGCAGCGTAGACGAGATCCCCTCCTACGAGCAGTACTTC. The variable domain in full, with the rest retrieved from reference TRBV9 and TRBJ2-7, is DSGVTQTPKHLITATGQRVTLRCSPRSGDLSVYWYQQSLDQGLQFLIQYYNGEERAKGNILERFSAQQFPDLHSELNLSSLELGDSALYFCASSVDEIPSYEQYFGPGTRLTVT.